The present entry profiles one T cell receptor (beta chain) with its context. Its target is not known. These data come from a study of T cell responses to AZD1222 COVID-19 vaccine. The wider study: Timing groups of about 4 and about 12 weeks for second doses were pooled. Study-level points and caveats: Mapped onto spike, vaccine-associated CD4 TCRs spanned it and were dominant at 160-218 and 743-854. The donor cohort was predominantly white British with a female majority, and clonal diversity may have been underestimated. Spike-specific TCRs gained breadth and depth after people received two AZD1222 doses.

The CDR3 extends over 14 amino acids. Trimming left V 5 bases short and J 2 bases short, with 13 bases between. Germline values: CDR1 SEHNR, CDR2 FQNEAQ (reference sequence). The assay was immunoSEQ multiplex PCR, and TCRdb's table has in-frame clones only and misses some. Here the sample spans under 85,000 clones, approximately 86% being singletons. This receptor was taken from an adult in good health. The starting material was peripheral blood, obtained on day 0 of AZD1222 vaccination. The V and J genes are TRBV7-9 and TRBJ2-7; D possibly corresponds to TRBD2 (6 bases). CDR3 in amino acids: CASSGGRAPYEQYF. CDR3 in DNA: TGTGCCAGCAGCGGAGGGCGGGCCCCCTACGAGCAGTACTTC.